The 32 T cell receptor beta chains listed next were all sequenced from one sample in a study of cytomegalovirus exposure and HLA in healthy donors. In the PCR, 60 Vbeta and 13 Jbeta primers were used. Sequencing used immunoSEQ multiplex PCR; TCRdb keeps in-frame clones, though not all of them. The data show 200,000 to 250,000 clones, approximately 80% seen once. What was sequenced was PBMCs. The receptors originated from a woman aged 30 to 39 in good health and CMV-seronegative.

V gene TRBV6-4 combines with J gene TRBJ2-3, with D possibly matching TRBD2 (5 bases). Germline V lookup: CDR1 MRHNA, CDR2 SNTAGT. V lost 6 bases and J lost 0, with 10 bases in between. The CDR3 runs to 14 residues. The CDR3 DNA sequence: TGTGCCAGCAGATCGGAGCGGAGCACAGATACGCAGTATTTT. It yields the protein CASRSERSTDTQYF.

This clone was counted a single time. The rearrangement links TRBV7-3 to TRBJ2-2, with 7 bases lining up with TRBD1. The V segment lost 5 bases and the J segment 4 bases; nucleotides outside the gene matches: 10. Germline-derived CDR1 and CDR2 are SGHTA and FQGTGA. This CDR3 spans 16 amino acids. In DNA, the CDR3 is TGTGCCAGCAGCCCGTTGGGCCAGGGGGTCACCGGGGAGCTGTTTTTT. It specifies CASSPLGQGVTGELFF.

Comments on this clone: Other DNA sequences within the sample encode an identical CDR3. V is TRBV27 and J is TRBJ1-1; 8 positions match TRBD1. Germline V gene data show CDR1 as MNHEY and CDR2 as SMNVEV (reference sequence). The V segment lost 6 bases and the J segment 1 base; nucleotides outside the gene matches: 7. CDR3 size: 15 residues. The CDR3 here is CASSLIGTGNTEAFF. Written as DNA, the CDR3 is TGTGCCAGCAGCCTGATCGGGACAGGGAACACTGAAGCTTTCTTT.

The gene calls are TRBV12-2 and TRBJ2-1; the table's D call TRBD2 went unverified against the DNA. TRBV12-2 is labeled a pseudogene. This CDR3 contains 15 residues. The CDR3 region is CASRLAGLADNEQFF. In nucleotides, the CDR3 is TGTGCAAGTCGCTTAGCGGGACTAGCGGACAATGAGCAGTTCTTC.

The V and J genes are TRBV5-1 and TRBJ1-3; a possible D gene is TRBD1 (6 bases). Germline values: CDR1 SGHRS, CDR2 YFSETQ. V shed 4 bases and J shed 0 bases, with 11 bases lying between them. The CDR3 is made up of 15 amino acids. The CDR3, as DNA: TGCGCCAGCAGCCGAGGACAGAGCTCTGGAAACACCATATATTTT. Translating it yields CASSRGQSSGNTIYF.

The J gene is TRBJ1-1, the V gene TRBV5-1; 7 bases line up with TRBD1. CDR1 and CDR2 from the germline V gene are SGHRS and YFSETQ. CDR3 length equals 16 residues. J was trimmed by 1 base and V by 4 bases; bases with no gene match: 10. This chain's CDR3 is CASSLAPGQQNTEAFF. In DNA form, the CDR3 reads TGCGCCAGCAGCCTCGCTCCGGGACAGCAGAACACTGAAGCTTTCTTT.

The gene calls are TRBV4-2 and TRBJ1-3; TRBD1 matches at 9 bases. V trimming: 0 bases; J trimming: 2 bases; junction bases outside the gene matches: 8. From germline, CDR1 is LGHNA and CDR2 YNFKEQ. The CDR3 spans 18 residues. This chain's CDR3 is CASSQELGTGLTGNTIYF. CDR3 sequence (DNA): TGTGCCAGCAGCCAAGAGTTGGGGACAGGGTTGACTGGAAACACCATATATTTT.

The rearrangement links TRBV5-4 to TRBJ2-2; 7 positions match TRBD2. The CDR3 runs to 16 residues. V shed 4 bases, J shed 8 bases, and the junction held 14 bases outside the gene matches. Germline loops: CDR1 SGHNT, CDR2 YYREEE (reference sequence). CDR3 DNA: TGTGCCAGCAGCCCTGCGCGGGGGACCCCGCGGGGGGAGCTGTTTTTT. Its translation: CASSPARGTPRGELFF.

This clone appeared a few times. The V and J genes are TRBV6-1 and TRBJ1-4, with D hard to call. This CDR3 is built from 15 residues. CDR1 and CDR2 from the germline V gene are MNHNS and SASEGT. Trimming removed 2 bases from V and 4 bases from J, with 11 bases in between. CDR3 region: CASSESYSYNEKLFF. The CDR3 nucleotides read TGTGCCAGCAGTGAAAGTTACAGTTATAATGAAAAACTGTTTTTT.

This chain connects TRBV10-1 to TRBJ2-3, with TRBD1 identical over 8 bases. This CDR3 comprises 14 residues. Trimming took 6 bases from V and 4 from J; bases not matched to a gene: 6. Germline V lookup: CDR1 WNHNN, CDR2 SYGVQD (reference sequence). The CDR3 protein is CASSLDRVSDTQYF. The DNA for the CDR3 is TGCGCCAGCAGCCTGGACAGGGTTTCAGATACGCAGTATTTT.

J is TRBJ2-7 and V is TRBV28, with 10 bases identical to TRBD2. Per the germline V gene, CDR1 is MDHEN and CDR2 is SYDVKM. This CDR3 contains 15 residues. The ends lost 3 bases at V and 2 bases at J; junction bases unmatched: 4. This CDR3 reads CASSLGTSVTYEQYF. The CDR3 DNA reads TGTGCCAGCAGTTTGGGGACTAGCGTAACCTACGAGCAGTACTTC.

The chain recombines TRBV5-1 with TRBJ2-3; D call uncertain. V was clipped by 2 bases and J by 2 bases, with 9 bases between them. CDR3 length: 14 amino acids. Germline V lookup: CDR1 SGHRS, CDR2 YFSETQ. The CDR3 DNA reads as TGCGCCAGCAGCTTAACGACATTCACAGATACGCAGTATTTT. Translating it yields CASSLTTFTDTQYF.

The chain uses TRBV7-9 and TRBJ1-2; D is ambiguous. In germline, CDR1 is SEHNR, CDR2 FQNEAQ (reference sequence). CDR3 length equals 15 residues. V was cut by 4 bases and J by 2 bases, with 14 bases left in between. In DNA, the CDR3 is TGTGCCAGCAGCTACCGGAGGGCAGTCAACTATGGCTACACCTTC. Protein product: CASSYRRAVNYGYTF.

The CDR3 spells CASSLYNSRNTEAFF. The CDR3 bases are TGTGCCAGCAGTTTATATAACAGTAGGAACACTGAAGCTTTCTTT. The chain carries TRBV28 and TRBJ1-1; no clear D. The V end lost 1 base, the J end lost 1 base, and 10 bases lay between the germline ends. From germline, CDR1 is MDHEN and CDR2 SYDVKM. The CDR3 is made up of 15 amino acids.

With respect to this clone: The junction and the germline gene differ at one end; a read error may be behind it. The V and J genes are TRBV14 and TRBJ2-7, with D uncertain. CDR1 and CDR2 from the germline V gene are SGHDN and FVKESK. CDR3 size: 14 residues. As DNA, the CDR3 is TGTGCCAGCAGCCAAGACGGAGCCCCCTACCAGCAGTACTTC. Its translation: CASSQDGAPYQQYF.

This clone was detected once. Here the CDR3 reads CASSYSTSGETQYF. The CDR3 DNA reads TGTGCCAGCAGTTACTCGACTAGCGGGGAGACCCAGTACTTC. This chain joins TRBV6-5 and TRBJ2-5; 10 bases are a match to TRBD2. Germline CDR1 and CDR2: MNHEY and SVGAGI. V trimming: 0 bases; J trimming: 5 bases; junction bases outside the gene matches: 0. This CDR3 has 14 amino acids.

This clone appeared once. This chain connects TRBV5-6 to TRBJ2-5; a weak D match, TRBD1 (7 bases). The J call may be faulty, since TRBJ2-7 better matches the DNA end. The CDR3 runs 16 residues. Germline CDR1 is SGHDT and CDR2 is YYEEEE. Written as DNA, the CDR3 is TGTGCCAGCAGCTTGGGGGCGGGGCAGGGGGCCTACGAGCAGTACTTC. This translates into CASSLGAGQGAYEQYF.

The chain links TRBV29-1 to TRBJ1-1; D is undetermined. This CDR3 is built from 13 residues. The V end lost 2 bases, the J end lost 1 base, and 8 bases lay between the germline ends. Germline CDR1 and CDR2: SQVTM and ANQGSEA. The chain's CDR3 is CSVEIPGNTEAFF. The CDR3 DNA reads as TGCAGCGTTGAAATCCCGGGGAACACTGAAGCTTTCTTT.

J is TRBJ2-3 and V is TRBV30, with D maybe TRBD1 (5 bases). Trimming pared 3 bases from V and 2 bases from J, leaving 12 bases between. The CDR3 spans 14 residues. Germline assignment: CDR1 GTSNPN and CDR2 SVGIG (reference sequence). As DNA, the CDR3 is TGTGCCTGGAGGCCAGGGCTTTACACAGATACGCAGTATTTT. Encoded protein: CAWRPGLYTDTQYF.

V gene TRBV29-1 combines with J gene TRBJ2-2; 9 nucleotides align to TRBD1. The junction had 7 bases not matched to a gene; V was cut back by 4 bases and J by 7 bases. The CDR3 covers 14 residues. From germline, CDR1 is SQVTM and CDR2 ANQGSEA. The CDR3 DNA sequence: TGCAGCGTTGTCCGGGACAGGGTGAACGGGGAGCTGTTTTTT. Translated: CSVVRDRVNGELFF.

The V and J genes are TRBV15 and TRBJ2-3; perhaps TRBD1 as D (6 bases). V was trimmed by 1 base and J by 2 bases, leaving 10 bases between them. This CDR3 has 15 residues. The germline CDR1 and CDR2 sequences are LNHNV and YYDKDF (reference sequence). The CDR3 coding sequence is TGTGCCACCAGCAGAGGACAGGTTTCCACAGATACGCAGTATTTT. It is translated as CATSRGQVSTDTQYF.

The chain employs TRBV28 and TRBJ2-3; 7 bases fit TRBD2. V dropped 2 bases and J dropped 4; count of bases not matched to a gene: 6. CDR3 length: 15 residues. CDR1 is MDHEN and CDR2 is SYDVKM in the germline V gene. CDR3 sequence (DNA): TGTGCCAGCAGTTTAGTGGCGGGAGTGGCAGATACGCAGTATTTT. It encodes CASSLVAGVADTQYF.

The rearrangement joins TRBV27 to TRBJ2-7, with D perhaps TRBD2 (5 bases). Germline lookup yields CDR1 MNHEY and CDR2 SMNVEV (reference sequence). V was cut by 7 bases and J by 3 bases, with 16 bases left in between. CDR3 length: 14 residues. In nucleotides, the CDR3 is TGTGCCAGCATCCAGGTTCTAGCCCGCTACGAGCAGTACTTC. It encodes CASIQVLARYEQYF.

Of note for this clone: The junction shows a germline mismatch at one end, possibly a read error. The rearrangement joins TRBV29-1 to TRBJ1-2; possible D gene TRBD1, 6 bases. The CDR3 contains 16 residues. CDR1 SQVTM and CDR2 ANQGSEA come from the germline V gene. The CDR3 nucleotides are TGCAGCGTTGAAGACTGGACAGCACCAGAGTTCTATGGCTACCCCTTC. Protein: CSVEDWTAPEFYGYPF.

This clone showed up just once. Written as DNA, the CDR3 is TGTGCCAGCAGCTTGGTTGGCGGTAGCACAGATACGCAGTATTTT. It specifies CASSLVGGSTDTQYF. The chain combines TRBV5-4 with TRBJ2-3; D gene unclear. Germline-derived CDR1 and CDR2 are SGHNT and YYREEE (reference sequence). The CDR3 totals 15 residues. The V end was cut by 0 bases, the J end by 0 bases, with 8 bases between.

This clone has just a few counts. In DNA form, the CDR3 reads TGTGCCAGCAGTCCCCCTCCGGACAGGGTAAGCGAGCAGTACTTC. It codes for CASSPPPDRVSEQYF. This chain links TRBV28 with TRBJ2-7, with TRBD1 matching over 8 bases. CDR1 MDHEN and CDR2 SYDVKM come from the germline V gene. The CDR3 has 15 residues. The ends lost 5 bases at V and 6 bases at J; junction bases unmatched: 12. Supplemented by reference TRBV28 and TRBJ2-7, the full variable domain reads DVKVTQSSRYLVKRTGEKVFLECVQDMDHENMFWYRQDPGLGLRLIYFSYDVKMKEKGDIPEGYSVSREKKERFSLILESASTNQTSMYLCASSPPPDRVSEQYFGPGTRLTVT.

V is TRBV5-4 and J is TRBJ2-7; 9 positions match TRBD2. CDR3 length: 16 residues. From germline, CDR1 is SGHNT and CDR2 YYREEE (reference sequence). V was pared by 0 bases and J by 0 bases, with 4 bases of the junction left unmatched. CDR3: CASSLGLAGSSYEQYF. As DNA, the CDR3 is TGTGCCAGCAGCTTGGGGCTAGCGGGGAGCTCCTACGAGCAGTACTTC.

For the CDR3, the DNA is TGTGCCAGCAGACCGAGGGGGACGGGGGGACGGGTTTTGTTCTTC. Protein: CASRPRGTGGRVLFF. This chain joins TRBV5-6 and TRBJ2-1, with D perhaps TRBD2 (7 bases). The ends were cut back, 5 bases at V and 15 bases at J, with 27 bases in the middle. The CDR3 length is 15 residues. Per germline, CDR1 SGHDT and CDR2 YYEEEE.

Concerning this clone itself: A read error may account for a junction end that differs from germline. The V call is TRBV7-7, the J call TRBJ1-1; D may be TRBD1 (5 bases). Germline V gives CDR1 SSHAT, CDR2 FNYEAQ (reference sequence). CDR3 length: 15 residues. In nucleotides, the CDR3 is TGTGCTAGCAGCCCCGTCGGGGGTTTGAACACTGAAGCTTTCTTT. Amino acids: CASSPVGGLNTEAFF.

The V and J genes are TRBV6-1 and TRBJ2-1; no reliable D call. V lost 6 bases to trimming and J lost 9 bases, with 12 bases between them. Per the germline V gene, CDR1 is MNHNS and CDR2 is SASEGT. The CDR3 is made up of 12 amino acids. CDR3 DNA sequence: TGTGCCAGCAGCGCCGGTGTGCCTGAGCAGTTCTTC. It translates to CASSAGVPEQFF.

The chain uses TRBV4-1 and TRBJ1-6; the D is unclear. The V gene lost 4 bases and the J gene lost 10 bases, with 17 bases spanning the gap. The CDR3 contains 15 residues. Germline CDR1 reads MGHRA; CDR2 reads YSYEKL. The CDR3 bases are TGCGCCAGCAGCCCCCCGGCAGGCGCGATGTCACCCCTCCACTTT. Translating it yields CASSPPAGAMSPLHF.

The chain is built from TRBV2 and TRBJ2-2; no clear D. V lost 5 bases, J lost 3 bases, and 10 bases lay in between. From germline, CDR1 is SNHLY and CDR2 FYNNEI. The CDR3 is 14 residues long. The CDR3 loop is CASSLYRDTGELFF. CDR3 bases: TGTGCCAGCAGTCTTTACCGGGACACCGGGGAGCTGTTTTTT.